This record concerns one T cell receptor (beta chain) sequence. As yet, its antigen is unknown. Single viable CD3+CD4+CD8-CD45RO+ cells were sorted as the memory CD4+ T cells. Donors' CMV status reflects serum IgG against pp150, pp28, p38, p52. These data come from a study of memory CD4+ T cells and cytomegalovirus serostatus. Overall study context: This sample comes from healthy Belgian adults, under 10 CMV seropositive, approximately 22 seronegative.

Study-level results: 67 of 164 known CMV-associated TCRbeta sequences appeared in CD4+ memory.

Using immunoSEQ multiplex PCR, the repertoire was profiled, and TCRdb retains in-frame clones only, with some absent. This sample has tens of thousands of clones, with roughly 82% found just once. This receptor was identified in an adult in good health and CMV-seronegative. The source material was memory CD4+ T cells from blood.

CDR3 in DNA: TGTGCCAGCAGCCTCCCAGGTACTGAAGCTTTCTTT. This encodes CASSLPGTEAFF. The chain links TRBV9 to TRBJ1-1; D call uncertain. Germline assignment: CDR1 SGDLS and CDR2 YYNGEE. This CDR3 has 12 residues. The germline V and J ends were trimmed by 4 bases and 5 bases, with 9 bases remaining between them.